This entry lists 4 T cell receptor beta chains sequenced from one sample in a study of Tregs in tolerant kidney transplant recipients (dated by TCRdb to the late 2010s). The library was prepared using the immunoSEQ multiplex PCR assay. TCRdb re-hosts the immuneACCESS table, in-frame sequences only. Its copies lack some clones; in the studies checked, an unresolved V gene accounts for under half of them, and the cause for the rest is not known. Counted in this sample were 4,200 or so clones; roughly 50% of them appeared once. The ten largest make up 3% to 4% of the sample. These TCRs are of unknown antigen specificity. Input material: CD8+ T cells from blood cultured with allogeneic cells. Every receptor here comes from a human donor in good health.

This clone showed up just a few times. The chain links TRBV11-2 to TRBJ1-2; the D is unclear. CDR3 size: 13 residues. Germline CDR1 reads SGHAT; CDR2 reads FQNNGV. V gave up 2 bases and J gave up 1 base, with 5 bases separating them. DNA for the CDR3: TGTGCCAGCAGCTTAACCAATAACTATGGCTACACCTTC. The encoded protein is CASSLTNNYGYTF.

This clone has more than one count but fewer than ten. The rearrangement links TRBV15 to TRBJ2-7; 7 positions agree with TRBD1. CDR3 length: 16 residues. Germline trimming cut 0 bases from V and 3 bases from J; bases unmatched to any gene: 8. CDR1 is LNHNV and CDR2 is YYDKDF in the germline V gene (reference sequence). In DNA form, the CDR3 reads TGTGCCACCAGCAGAGATACGAGACAGGGTAGCTACGAGCAGTACTTC. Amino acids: CATSRDTRQGSYEQYF. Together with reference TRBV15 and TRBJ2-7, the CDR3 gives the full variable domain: DAMVIQNPRYQVTQFGKPVTLSCSQTLNHNVMYWYQQKSSQAPKLLFHYYDKDFNNEADTPDNFQSRRPNTSFCFLDIRSPGLGDTAMYLCATSRDTRQGSYEQYFGPGTRLTVT.

The CDR3 DNA is TGTGCCAGCAGCTGGAACCTCCTGAATGAGCAGTTCTTC. It yields the protein CASSWNLLNEQFF. V is TRBV7-6 and J is TRBJ2-1; no reliable D call. V shed 4 bases and J shed 7 bases, with 11 bases lying between them. The CDR3 covers 13 residues. The germline V gene encodes CDR1 SGHVS and CDR2 FNYEAQ.

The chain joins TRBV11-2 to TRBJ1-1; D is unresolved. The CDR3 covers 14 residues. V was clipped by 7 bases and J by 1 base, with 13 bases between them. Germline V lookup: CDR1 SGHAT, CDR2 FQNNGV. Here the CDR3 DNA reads TGTGCCAGCATTGGTTGGGTACCGAACACTGAAGCTTTCTTT. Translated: CASIGWVPNTEAFF.